This T cell receptor beta chain was identified during a study of blood T cell repertoires in COVID-19. Study as a whole: Samples representing acute and convalescent COVID-19 were sourced from the United States, Italy and Spain. In each case, the material was cDNA or gDNA derived from T cells, B-cell-depleted T cells, or PBMCs.

Germline CDR1 is LNHDA and CDR2 is SQIVND (reference sequence). The V end lost 7 bases, the J end lost 6 bases, and 22 bases lay between the germline ends. The CDR3 is made up of 16 amino acids. In the original workflow: Amplifying reference gene primers gave estimates of nucleated cell counts. Only in-frame clones appear in the TCRdb table, and some are missing; sequencing was by immunoSEQ multiplex PCR. V and J calls and clone size come straight from that table; D and trimming were deduced from the DNA. The sample has approximately 150,000 clones, roughly 87% seen once; the top ten hold about 5%. This TCR came from a human donor in a cohort sampled during active COVID-19. This chain links TRBV19 with TRBJ1-5; maybe TRBD1 (6 bases). The sequenced sample was peripheral blood. This CDR3 is CASTGRGGGRSQPQHF. CDR3 sequence (DNA): TGTGCCAGTACGGGGAGGGGAGGGGGTCGCAGTCAGCCCCAGCATTTT.